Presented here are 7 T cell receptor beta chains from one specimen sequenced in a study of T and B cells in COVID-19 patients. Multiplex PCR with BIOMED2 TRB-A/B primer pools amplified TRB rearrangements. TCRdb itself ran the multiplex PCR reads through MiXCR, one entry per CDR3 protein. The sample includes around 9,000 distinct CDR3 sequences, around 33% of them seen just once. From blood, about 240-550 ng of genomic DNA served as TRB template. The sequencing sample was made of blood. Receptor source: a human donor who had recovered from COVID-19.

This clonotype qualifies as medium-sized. As DNA, the CDR3 is TGTGCCTGGACTCGGACAGGGGCTAACTATGGCTACACCTTC. Protein product: CAWTRTGANYGYTF. The rearrangement uses TRBV30 and TRBJ1-2; TRBD1 matches 9 bases. The CDR3 is made up of 14 amino acids. CDR1 GTSNPN and CDR2 SVGIG come from the germline V gene (reference sequence). The V and J ends lost 4 bases and 0 bases, in that order; junction bases with no gene match: 3.

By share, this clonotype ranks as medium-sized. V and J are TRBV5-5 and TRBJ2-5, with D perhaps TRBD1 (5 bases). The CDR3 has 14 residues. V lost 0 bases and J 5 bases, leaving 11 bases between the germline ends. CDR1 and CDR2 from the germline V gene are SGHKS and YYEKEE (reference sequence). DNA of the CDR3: TGTGCCAGCAGCTTGGTAATAGGGGTCGAGACCCAGTACTTC. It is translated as CASSLVIGVETQYF.

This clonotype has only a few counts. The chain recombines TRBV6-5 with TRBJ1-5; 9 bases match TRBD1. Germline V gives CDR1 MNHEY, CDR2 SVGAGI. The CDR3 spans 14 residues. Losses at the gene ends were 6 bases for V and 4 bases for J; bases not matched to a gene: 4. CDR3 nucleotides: TGTGCCAGCAGACGACAGGGGGGGAATCAGCCCCAGCATTTT. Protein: CASRRQGGNQPQHF.

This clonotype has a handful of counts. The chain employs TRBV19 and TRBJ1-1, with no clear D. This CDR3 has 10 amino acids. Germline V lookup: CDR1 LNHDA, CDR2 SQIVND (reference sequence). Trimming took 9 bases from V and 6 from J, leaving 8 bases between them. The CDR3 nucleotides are TGTGCCAGGAATCGGGCTGAAGCTTTCTTT. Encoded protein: CARNRAEAFF.

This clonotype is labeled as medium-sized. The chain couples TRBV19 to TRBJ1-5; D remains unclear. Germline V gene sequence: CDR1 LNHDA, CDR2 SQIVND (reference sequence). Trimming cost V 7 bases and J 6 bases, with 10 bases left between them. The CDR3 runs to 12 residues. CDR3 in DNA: TGTGCCAGTAAGCAGGTGGGTCAGCCCCAGCATTTT. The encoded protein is CASKQVGQPQHF.

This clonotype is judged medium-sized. CDR3 region: CSVRRQGNEKLFF. Written as DNA, the CDR3 is TGCAGCGTTCGGCGGCAGGGTAATGAAAAACTGTTTTTT. The chain couples TRBV29-1 to TRBJ1-4; D may be TRBD1 (5 bases). The CDR3 is made up of 13 amino acids. V was shortened by 5 bases and J by 4 bases, with 11 bases between the two germline ends. Germline V gives CDR1 SQVTM, CDR2 ANQGSEA.

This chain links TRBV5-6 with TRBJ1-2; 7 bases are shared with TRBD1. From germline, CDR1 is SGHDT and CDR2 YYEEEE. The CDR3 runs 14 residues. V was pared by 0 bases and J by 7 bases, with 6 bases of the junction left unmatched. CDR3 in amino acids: CASSLGRGQGGYTF. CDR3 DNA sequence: TGTGCCAGCAGCTTGGGAAGGGGGCAAGGTGGCTACACCTTC.